One sample yielded the 29 T cell receptor beta chains listed below, sequenced in a study of shared clonotypes between healthy human individuals. TCRdb's table, derived via immunoSEQ multiplex PCR, lists solely in-frame clones and lacks some. This table holds roughly 1.5 million clones, 95% to 99% found once. What was sequenced was naive CD4+ T cells sorted from blood. The subset here: CD45RA+ positively selected. Every receptor here comes from a man aged 25-40 years in good health.

The CDR3 nucleotides read TGTGCCTGGAGTACCGCGAGGACAGGGGTTAGTCAGCCCCAGCATTTT. Translation gives CAWSTARTGVSQPQHF. The genes are TRBV30 and TRBJ1-5; 9 bases agree with TRBD1. Unmatched junction bases numbered 11, after V lost 2 bases and J lost 6 bases. Germline CDR1 reads GTSNPN; CDR2 reads SVGIG (reference sequence). The CDR3 contains 16 residues.

The chain is built from TRBV20-1 and TRBJ2-1; unclear D gene. V lost 6 bases to trimming and J lost 10 bases, with 10 bases between them. Germline V lookup: CDR1 DFQATT, CDR2 SNEGSKA (reference sequence). The CDR3 is made up of 10 amino acids. The CDR3 DNA reads TGCAGTGCCCCTAGACCAGAGCAGTTCTTC. It translates to CSAPRPEQFF.

This chain connects TRBV25-1 to TRBJ1-1, with D uncertain. This CDR3 is 14 amino acids long. Trimming pared 1 base from V and 3 bases from J, leaving 9 bases between. Germline V gene lookup returns CDR1 MGHDK and CDR2 SYGVNS. CDR3: CASSELRGYTEAFF. DNA for the CDR3: TGTGCCAGCAGTGAATTGCGAGGGTACACTGAAGCTTTCTTT. Filled out from reference TRBV25-1 and TRBJ1-1, the complete variable domain reads EADIYQTPRYLVIGTGKKITLECSQTMGHDKMYWYQQDPGMELHLIHYSYGVNSTEKGDLSSESTVSRIRTEHFPLTLESARPSHTSQYLCASSELRGYTEAFFGQGTRLTVV.

V and J are TRBV5-6 and TRBJ2-3; TRBD2 matches at 8 bases. With 4 bases clipped from V and 2 bases from J, the junction kept 15 bases outside the gene matches. The CDR3 runs 18 residues. CDR1 is SGHDT and CDR2 is YYEEEE in the germline V gene. In DNA, the CDR3 is TGTGCCAGCAGCCAGAGGTTAAGCGGGAGAGGTTTCACAGATACGCAGTATTTT. Translated: CASSQRLSGRGFTDTQYF. Combining the CDR3 with reference TRBV5-6 and TRBJ2-3 gives the whole variable domain DAGVTQSPTHLIKTRGQQVTLRCSPKSGHDTVSWYQQALGQGPQFIFQYYEEEERQRGNFPDRFSGHQFPNYSSELNVNALLLGDSALYLCASSQRLSGRGFTDTQYFGPGTRLTVL.

The V and J genes are TRBV2 and TRBJ1-3; D is undetermined. The CDR3 extends over 15 amino acids. Germline V gene lookup returns CDR1 SNHLY and CDR2 FYNNEI. Trimming removed 5 bases from V and 0 bases from J, with 11 bases in between. Written as DNA, the CDR3 is TGTGCCAGCAGTCCCGACATGCCCTCTGGAAACACCATATATTTT. Protein sequence: CASSPDMPSGNTIYF.

This chain joins TRBV4-1 and TRBJ2-3, with a possible D match to TRBD2 (6 bases). Germline CDR1 and CDR2: MGHRA and YSYEKL. Deletions cut 4 bases from V and 3 bases from J, with 20 bases between. The CDR3 loop spans 17 amino acids. The DNA for the CDR3 is TGCGCCAGCAGCCCTGAGTGGGGACTCCCAGGGACAGATACGCAGTATTTT. Encoded protein: CASSPEWGLPGTDTQYF.

This chain joins TRBV21-1 and TRBJ1-2. TRBV21-1 is assigned pseudogene status. The CDR3 is 14 residues long. The CDR3 coding sequence is TGTGCCAGCAGCAAAGGGACCACTAACTATGGCTACACCTTC. Its protein product is CASSKGTTNYGYTF.

The count of this clone is one. The chain links TRBV7-2 to TRBJ2-1; 7 positions agree with TRBD2. The CDR3 consists of 14 residues. The trim removed 5 bases at V and 4 bases at J, leaving 5 bases unmatched. The V gene's germline CDR1 is SGHTA and CDR2 FQGNSA. For the CDR3, the DNA is TGTGCCAGCAGCGCTCTAGCGGCTTACAATGAGCAGTTCTTC. Translation gives CASSALAAYNEQFF. The full variable domain, completed using reference TRBV7-2 and TRBJ2-1, is GAGVSQSPSNKVTEKGKDVELRCDPISGHTALYWYRQSLGQGLEFLIYFQGNSAPDKSGLPSDRFSAERTGGSVSTLTIQRTQQEDSAVYLCASSALAAYNEQFFGPGTRLTVL.

V gene TRBV7-9 combines with J gene TRBJ1-1, with a possible D match to TRBD1 (5 bases). The CDR3 totals 14 residues. In germline, CDR1 is SEHNR, CDR2 FQNEAQ (reference sequence). Trimming stripped 4 bases from V and 1 base from J, with 10 bases between. The CDR3 here is CASSSGQRNTEAFF. The CDR3 DNA reads as TGTGCCAGCAGCTCAGGACAACGGAACACTGAAGCTTTCTTT.

The chain recombines TRBV11-2 with TRBJ2-1; TRBD2 matches at 8 bases. Germline V CDR1 and CDR2: SGHAT, FQNNGV. This CDR3 spans 18 amino acids. V shed 5 bases, J shed 1 base, and the junction held 13 bases outside the gene matches. As DNA, the CDR3 is TGTGCCAGCAGCACCCATCCTGGTAGCGGGACTTCCTACAATGAGCAGTTCTTC. It translates to CASSTHPGSGTSYNEQFF.

The chain links TRBV5-1 to TRBJ2-3; 7 bases fit TRBD1. The CDR3 consists of 13 residues. V lost 4 bases and J lost 5; bases outside the gene matches: 4. Germline V gives CDR1 SGHRS, CDR2 YFSETQ. In nucleotides, the CDR3 is TGCGCCAGCAGCCGACAGGGTCAAGATACGCAGTATTTT. It yields the protein CASSRQGQDTQYF. Full variable domain (remainder filled in from reference TRBV5-1 and TRBJ2-3): KAGVTQTPRYLIKTRGQQVTLSCSPISGHRSVSWYQQTPGQGLQFLFEYFSETQRNKGNFPGRFSGRQFSNSRSEMNVSTLELGDSALYLCASSRQGQDTQYFGPGTRLTVL.

CDR3 region: CASSYSLAGENTQYF. CDR3 in DNA: TGTGCCAGCAGTTACTCCCTAGCGGGAGAGAATACGCAGTATTTT. The chain carries TRBV6-6 and TRBJ2-3, with 10 positions matching TRBD2. The CDR3 is 15 amino acids. Germline values: CDR1 MNHNY, CDR2 SVGAGI (reference sequence). J lost 7 bases, V lost 0 bases, and 4 bases had no gene match.

This chain joins TRBV2 and TRBJ2-3, with a weak D call TRBD1 (6 bases). The CDR3 loop spans 16 amino acids. V lost 5 bases, J lost 6 bases, and 21 bases lay in between. Germline CDR1 and CDR2: SNHLY and FYNNEI. CDR3 protein: CASSPQGITNTDTQYF. As DNA, the CDR3 is TGTGCCAGCAGTCCACAGGGAATTACCAACACGGATACGCAGTATTTT.

The sample holds one count of this clone. The rearrangement joins TRBV18 to TRBJ2-1; D is undetermined. The CDR3 contains 17 residues. Trimming stripped 3 bases from V and 6 bases from J, with 21 bases between. Germline V gives CDR1 KGHSH, CDR2 LQKENI. In DNA, the CDR3 is TGTGCCAGCTCACCTCTTTCTAACACTCCCCAGATCAATGAGCAGTTCTTC. This sequence encodes CASSPLSNTPQINEQFF.

CDR3 protein: CASSIMGDRVYEQYF. DNA for the CDR3: TGTGCCAGTAGTATTATGGGGGACAGGGTCTACGAGCAGTACTTC. The chain combines TRBV19 with TRBJ2-7, with 9 bases identical to TRBD1. The CDR3 length is 15 residues. Germline lookup yields CDR1 LNHDA and CDR2 SQIVND (reference sequence). The V segment lost 3 bases and the J segment 3 bases; nucleotides outside the gene matches: 6.

This chain joins TRBV5-1 and TRBJ1-2; D perhaps matches TRBD1 (5 bases). V lost 0 bases and J 4 bases, leaving 19 bases between the germline ends. The CDR3 extends over 17 amino acids. Germline V gene lookup returns CDR1 SGHRS and CDR2 YFSETQ. The CDR3 sequence is CASSLAGGRRDLYGYTF. Here the CDR3 DNA reads TGCGCCAGCAGCTTGGCCGGGGGAAGGCGCGACCTCTATGGCTACACCTTC.

The chain has TRBV6-5 and TRBJ2-1; possibly TRBD1 for D (6 bases). With 11 bases removed from V and 6 bases from J, the gap between germline ends came to 20 bases. Looked up from germline, CDR1 is MNHEY and CDR2 is SVGAGI. The CDR3 sequence is 14 residues long. CDR3 sequence: CASRETGLGNEQFF. The CDR3 nucleotides are TGTGCCTCCAGGGAAACAGGGCTAGGCAATGAGCAGTTCTTC.

The chain links TRBV27 to TRBJ2-3; D possibly corresponds to TRBD2 (5 bases). The V gene's germline CDR1 is MNHEY and CDR2 SMNVEV (reference sequence). Between the trimmed V and J ends, which lost 5 bases and 4 bases, there was a span of 10 bases. The CDR3 is 13 amino acids. The CDR3 coding sequence is TGTGCCAGCAGTCCACTAGGGTCAGATACGCAGTATTTT. Amino acids: CASSPLGSDTQYF.

This chain uses TRBV7-2 with TRBJ2-6, with D possibly matching TRBD1 (5 bases). The CDR3 covers 17 residues. The V end was cut by 1 base, the J end by 2 bases, with 12 bases between. CDR1 is SGHTA and CDR2 is FQGNSA in the germline V gene. Here the CDR3 reads CASSLGVGVTGANVLTF. The CDR3 nucleotides read TGTGCCAGCAGCTTAGGAGTAGGGGTGACTGGGGCCAACGTCCTGACTTTC.

CDR3 DNA: TGTGCCAGCAGTTCAGGGTCTCAGGGCTACACCTTC. Protein: CASSSGSQGYTF. The chain is built from TRBV28 and TRBJ1-2, with a weak D call TRBD1 (5 bases). The V end lost 4 bases, the J end lost 8 bases, and 11 bases lay between the germline ends. This CDR3 has 12 amino acids. In germline, CDR1 is MDHEN, CDR2 SYDVKM.

About this clone: Other DNA sequences of this sample code for an identical CDR3. CDR3 sequence (DNA): TGCAGTGCTAGAGTTGGGACCCAGTACTTC. Translation gives CSARVGTQYF. This sequence joins TRBV20-1 and TRBJ2-5, with D hard to call. The germline V and J ends were trimmed by 1 base and 7 bases, with 4 bases remaining between them. The CDR3 length is 10 residues. Germline assignment: CDR1 DFQATT and CDR2 SNEGSKA (reference sequence).

This chain links TRBV6-5 with TRBJ2-3; D possibly uses TRBD1 or TRBD2 (5 bases each). In germline, CDR1 is MNHEY, CDR2 SVGAGI. Trimming removed 2 bases from V and 1 base from J, with 10 bases in between. This CDR3 contains 15 residues. In DNA, the CDR3 is TGTGCCAGCAGTTACACCAGGGACCGCACAGATACGCAGTATTTT. Residues: CASSYTRDRTDTQYF.

Details on this clone: The same CDR3 also results from other DNA sequences found in this sample. The chain carries TRBV27 and TRBJ2-7; D is unclear. V lost 6 bases and J lost 0, with 6 bases in between. The CDR3 length is 12 residues. The germline V gene encodes CDR1 MNHEY and CDR2 SMNVEV (reference sequence). The CDR3 here is CASSPSSYEQYF. The DNA of the CDR3 is TGTGCCAGCAGCCCTAGCTCCTACGAGCAGTACTTC.

The chain combines TRBV6-7 with TRBJ2-7; the D is unclear. TRBV6-7 is reported as an ORF; its role is uncertain. The germline V and J ends were trimmed by 0 bases and 0 bases, with 15 bases remaining between them. The CDR3 sequence is 17 residues long. This chain's CDR3 is CASSYSNPLEVSYEQYF. In nucleotides, the CDR3 is TGTGCCAGCAGTTACTCTAACCCCCTCGAAGTCTCCTACGAGCAGTACTTC.

This chain links TRBV14 with TRBJ1-5, with TRBD1 matching over 7 bases. V was clipped by 4 bases and J by 6 bases; unmatched bases: 15. The CDR3 is made up of 17 amino acids. Germline lookup yields CDR1 SGHDN and CDR2 FVKESK. The CDR3: CASSLLPRGRNPQPQHF. The CDR3 DNA reads TGTGCCAGCAGCCTGCTGCCGAGGGGGCGGAATCCTCAGCCCCAGCATTTT.

The chain combines TRBV5-1 with TRBJ2-7, with D possibly matching TRBD1 (6 bases). V lost 1 base to trimming and J lost 0 bases, with 14 bases between them. Germline loops: CDR1 SGHRS, CDR2 YFSETQ. The CDR3 is 16 residues long. The CDR3 nucleotides read TGCGCCAGCAGCTTGTCAGGGGTGCCCCACTCCTACGAGCAGTACTTC. This encodes CASSLSGVPHSYEQYF.

Note on this clone: Other DNA sequences in this specimen translate into the identical CDR3. The chain combines TRBV5-1 with TRBJ2-7; the match to TRBD1 covers 12 bases. After removal of 0 bases from V and 7 bases from J, the junction contained 2 bases not matched to a gene. The germline V gene has CDR1 SGHRS and CDR2 YFSETQ. This CDR3 has 14 amino acids. The CDR3 DNA reads TGCGCCAGCAGCTTGGGGGACAGGGGGCATGAGCAGTACTTC. Translated, it gives CASSLGDRGHEQYF.

The chain employs TRBV4-2 and TRBJ2-5; D is possibly TRBD1 (5 bases). Germline V gives CDR1 LGHNA, CDR2 YNFKEQ. CDR3 length: 17 residues. Trimming took off 1 base at V and 2 bases at J, with 17 bases between the two ends. For the CDR3, the DNA is TGTGCCAGCAGCCAAGTAATAGGGGCCGAACCTCAAGAGACCCAGTACTTC. It encodes CASSQVIGAEPQETQYF.

Points on this clone: Additional DNA sequences in this sample encode the identical CDR3. The V and J genes are TRBV5-1 and TRBJ2-5; no clear D. V was pared by 4 bases and J by 5 bases, with 9 bases between. The CDR3 runs to 12 residues. From germline, CDR1 is SGHRS and CDR2 YFSETQ. This CDR3 is CASSPTRETQYF. Here the CDR3 DNA reads TGCGCCAGCAGCCCGACCAGGGAGACCCAGTACTTC.